This TCR beta chain stems from a study of blood T cell repertoires in COVID-19. In the study overall: Sample material is recorded as cDNA or gDNA derived from T cells, B-cell-depleted T cells, or PBMCs.

TCRdb's table, derived via immunoSEQ multiplex PCR, lists solely in-frame clones and lacks some. The sample includes 150,000 to 180,000 clones, 65% to 90% of them seen just once. Trimming removed 2 bases from V and 2 bases from J; junction bases left unmatched: 4. This CDR3 comprises 15 residues. The germline CDR1 and CDR2 sequences are SGHTS and YDEGEE. This chain connects TRBV5-8 to TRBJ1-3, with 7 bases identical to TRBD1. Sequenced input: peripheral blood. The clonotype originates from a woman aged 60 to 75 with COVID-19, enrolled during active disease. The CDR3 DNA sequence: TGTGCCAGCAGCTTTTACAGGGGAGCTGGAAACACCATATATTTT. It yields the protein CASSFYRGAGNTIYF. The entire variable domain, with the rest obtained from reference TRBV5-8 and TRBJ1-3, is as follows: EAGVTQSPTHLIKTRGQQATLRCSPISGHTSVYWYQQALGLGLQFLLWYDEGEERNRGNFPPRFSGRQFPNYSSELNVNALELEDSALYLCASSFYRGAGNTIYFGEGSWLTVV.